This record concerns one TCR beta chain sequence. This entry comes from a study of blood T cell repertoires in COVID-19. Study-wide background: The analysed material was cDNA or gDNA that came from T cells, B-cell-depleted T cells, or PBMCs.

Original handling: Reference gene primer amplification gave estimated nucleated cell counts. The method was immunoSEQ multiplex PCR; TCRdb's version includes in-frame clones alone and lacks a portion of them. The D gene and trimming were derived from the DNA, and the V and J assignments and clone size from that table. The sample holds roughly 460,000 clones, 80% to 90% seen once. With 7 bases removed from V and 4 bases from J, the gap between germline ends came to 13 bases. The CDR3 loop spans 13 amino acids. In germline, CDR1 is LNHDA, CDR2 SQIVND (reference sequence). The source is a man younger than 30 with COVID-19, enrolled during active disease. What was sequenced was peripheral blood. V and J are TRBV19 and TRBJ1-2, with D hard to call. CDR3 region: CASKPGRSYGYTF. The CDR3, as DNA: TGTGCCAGTAAGCCAGGTCGCAGCTATGGCTACACCTTC. Using reference TRBV19 and TRBJ1-2 for the parts outside the CDR3, the full variable domain is DGGITQSPKYLFRKEGQNVTLSCEQNLNHDAMYWYRQDPGQGLRLIYYSQIVNDFQKGDIAEGYSVSREKKESFPLTVTSAQKNPTAFYLCASKPGRSYGYTFGSGTRLTVV.